This T cell receptor (beta chain) was recovered during a study of CD4 T cells in relation to SARS-CoV-2 and coronaviruses. Across the study: After less than 11 days of antigen culture, PBMC TCR beta CDR3s were sequenced. Shared crossreactive spike epitopes were mapped to their HLA restriction.

CD4+ T cells from unexposed donors were obtained before the COVID-19 pandemic (2011-2018). Isolation of CD4+ T cells took place after less than 13 days in culture. Cultures held a few million PBMCs per well with about 10 IU/ml IL-2. CDR1 and CDR2 (germline): SNHLY, FYNNEI. CDR3 length equals 13 residues. Trimming stripped 6 bases from V and 5 bases from J, with 11 bases between. Comment on this clone: Its antigen is unidentified.

Measured with immunoSEQ multiplex PCR; TCRdb has only the in-frame clones, and not every one. The sample yields around 25,000 clones, over 65% seen once. The sequenced material came from CD4+ T cells from PBMCs, cultured in vitro. The TCR sequence derives from a human donor in good health. This rearrangement joins TRBV2 to TRBJ2-1; D gene unclear. CDR3 sequence reads: CASSVGRDNEQFF. CDR3 nucleotide sequence: TGTGCCAGCAGCGTCGGCCGGGACAATGAGCAGTTCTTC. The complete variable domain, with remaining parts taken from reference TRBV2 and TRBJ2-1, reads EPEVTQTPSHQVTQMGQEVILRCVPISNHLYFYWYRQILGQKVEFLVSFYNNEISEKSEIFDDQFSVERPDGSNFTLKIRSTKLEDSAMYFCASSVGRDNEQFFGPGTRLTVL.